This TCR beta chain was found in a study of spatial heterogeneity in lung cancer. This clonotype is termed large. As to time point: blood at routine non-recurrence follow-up after resection. The authors sequenced whole RNA from tumor, nontumor lung or frozen PBMC without sorting. CDR1 and CDR2 (germline): SGHDT, YYEEEE. The V gene lost 1 base and the J gene lost 5 bases, with 6 bases spanning the gap. The CDR3 totals 12 residues. Each CDR3 protein gets one entry after TCRdb re-called the 5' RACE reads with MiXCR. The data show fewer than 55,000 distinct CDR3 sequences, roughly 7.4% seen once. The chain links TRBV5-6 to TRBJ1-1, with D perhaps TRBD1 (6 bases). The source is a female donor with early-stage non-small cell lung cancer. This material consisted of PBMCs, taken at follow-up. CDR3 nucleotides: TGTGCCAGCAGCTTGAGGGGGACTGAAGCTTTCTTT. Its protein product is CASSLRGTEAFF.